Listed below are T cell receptor beta chains from one sample, sequenced in a study of OX40 agonist ivuxolimab in advanced cancers. Profiled with immunoSEQ multiplex PCR; TCRdb holds only in-frame clones, not every one. The sample has tens of thousands of clones; about 90% are singletons. This specimen consisted of CD4+ or CD8+ T cells sorted from blood, obtained in a trial of the OX40 agonist ivuxolimab. Source of these receptors: an adult with an advanced solid tumor such as melanoma, head and neck, liver or kidney cancer. Both conserved end residues are part of each CDR3. Fields, in order: J gene, V gene, D gene, CDR3 DNA, CDR3 protein. D genes are given only for firm matches.

J gene: TRBJ2-1; V gene: TRBV28; D gene: TRBD2; CDR3 DNA: TGTGCCAGCAGTTTAACGGGAGGTTCGGATGAGCAGTTCTTC; CDR3 protein: CASSLTGGSDEQFF
J gene: TRBJ2-1; V gene: TRBV29-1; D gene: -; CDR3 DNA: TGCAGCGTTGAAAGAGAGAGCTACAATGAGCAGTTCTTC; CDR3 protein: CSVERESYNEQFF
J gene: TRBJ2-3; V gene: TRBV28; D gene: TRBD2; CDR3 DNA: TGTGCCAGCAGTTTAATCCTCTATTCTAGCGGGAGAAGGTATACGCAGTATTTT; CDR3 protein: CASSLILYSSGRRYTQYF
J gene: TRBJ1-1; V gene: TRBV6-5; D gene: -; CDR3 DNA: TGTGCCAGCAGTTACGTGCCCACTGAAGCTTTCTTT; CDR3 protein: CASSYVPTEAFF
J gene: TRBJ2-7; V gene: TRBV6-5; D gene: TRBD1; CDR3 DNA: TGTGCCAGCAGTTTCAACCGACAGGGGCCCTCCTACGAGCAGTACTTC; CDR3 protein: CASSFNRQGPSYEQYF
J gene: TRBJ2-1; V gene: TRBV19; D gene: -; CDR3 DNA: TGTGCCGGTGGGGGTGGGCCCCTTAATGAGCAGTTCTTC; CDR3 protein: CAGGGGPLNEQFF
J gene: TRBJ2-7; V gene: TRBV13; D gene: -; CDR3 DNA: TGTGCCAGCACCTTGGGGCGGAACCCCACCTACGAGCAGTACTTC; CDR3 protein: CASTLGRNPTYEQYF
J gene: TRBJ2-1; V gene: TRBV5-1; D gene: TRBD2; CDR3 DNA: TGCGCCAGTAGCGGACTAGCTTACAATGAGCAGTTCTTC; CDR3 protein: CASSGLAYNEQFF
J gene: TRBJ2-2; V gene: TRBV4-2; D gene: -; CDR3 DNA: TGTGCCAGCAGCCATCGCTTACAGGGGAACACCGGGGAGCTGTTTTTT; CDR3 protein: CASSHRLQGNTGELFF
J gene: TRBJ2-1; V gene: TRBV6-1; D gene: TRBD1; CDR3 DNA: TGTGCCAGCAGTGGCCCCCGAGACAGGGGGACTGGTGAGCAGTTCTTC; CDR3 protein: CASSGPRDRGTGEQFF
J gene: TRBJ2-2; V gene: TRBV28; D gene: -; CDR3 DNA: TGTGCCAGCAGTTTGAGGGGTTGGTTGACCGGGGAGCTGTTTTTT; CDR3 protein: CASSLRGWLTGELFF
J gene: TRBJ2-7; V gene: TRBV4-1; D gene: TRBD2; CDR3 DNA: TGCGCCAGCAGCCAAGATCCTAGCGGGAGCTCCTACGAGCAGTACTTC; CDR3 protein: CASSQDPSGSSYEQYF
J gene: TRBJ2-1; V gene: TRBV13; D gene: TRBD2; CDR3 DNA: TGTGCCAGCAGCTTCTCCACTAGCGGGAGGCCCGAGCAGTTCTTC; CDR3 protein: CASSFSTSGRPEQFF